The present T cell receptor beta chain was sequenced within a study of PD-L1 blockade in urothelial cancer. CDR1 MNHNY and CDR2 SVGAGI come from the germline V gene (reference sequence). The CDR3 runs 15 residues. With V trimmed by 5 bases and J by 4 bases, 6 bases remained unmatched. For this clone: The antigen remains undetermined.

Only in-frame clones appear in the TCRdb table, and some are missing; sequencing was by immunoSEQ multiplex PCR. The sample yields 50,000 to 55,000 clones, 70% to 90% seen once. Study results and caveats: Pretreatment peripheral blood TCR clonality that fell below the median predicted better survival among the patients studied.

Stated time point: peripheral blood 6 weeks after treatment start. The sequences come from PBMCs, collected around atezolizumab (anti-PD-L1) treatment. The J gene is TRBJ2-4, the V gene TRBV6-6, with TRBD2 identical over 9 bases. This receptor was obtained from a man aged 55 to 70 with urothelial cancer. The CDR3 is CASSAQTSGKNIQYF. The CDR3 DNA reads TGTGCCAGCAGTGCCCAGACTAGCGGAAAAAACATTCAGTACTTC.